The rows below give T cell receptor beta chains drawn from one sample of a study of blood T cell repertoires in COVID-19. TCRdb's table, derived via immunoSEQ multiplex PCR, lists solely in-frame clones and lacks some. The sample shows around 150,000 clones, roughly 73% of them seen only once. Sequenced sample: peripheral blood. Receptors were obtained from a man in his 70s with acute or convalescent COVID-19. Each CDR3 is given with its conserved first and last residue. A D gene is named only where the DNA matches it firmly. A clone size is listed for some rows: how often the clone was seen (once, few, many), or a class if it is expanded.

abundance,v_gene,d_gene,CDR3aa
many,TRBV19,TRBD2,CASSIGGGNTGELFF
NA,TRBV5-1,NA,CASSLGGRGYGYTF
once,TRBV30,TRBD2,CAWSVGISGSGETQYF
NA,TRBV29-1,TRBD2,CSVEDRGGSYEQYF
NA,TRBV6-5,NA,CASRGGAGLTEAFF
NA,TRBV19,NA,CASSMRATYEQYF
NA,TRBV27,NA,CASRAGGGGNTIYF
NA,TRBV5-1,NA,CASSLSAGTYNEQFF
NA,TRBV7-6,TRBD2,CASSQLAGAEETQYF
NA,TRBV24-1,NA,CATSDYRYNEQFF
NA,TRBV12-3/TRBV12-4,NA,CASSLVPGGAFF
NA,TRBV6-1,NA,CASSERTAGSGNTIYF
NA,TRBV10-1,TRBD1,CASNPGQGLSRAFF
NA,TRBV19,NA,CASSTALGGEKLFF
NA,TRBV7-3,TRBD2,CASSPAGTSGLYEQFF
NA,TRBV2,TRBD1,CASSEGRGQTEAFF
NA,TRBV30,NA,CAWNFRDTSYGYTF
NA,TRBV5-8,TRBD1,CASRQGQPGYGYTF
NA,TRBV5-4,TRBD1,CASSSRTGQETQYF
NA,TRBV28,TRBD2,CASSLWAGGRKYNEQFF
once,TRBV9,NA,CASSSTEGGTIYF
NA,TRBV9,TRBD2,CASSEGLAGELYEQYF
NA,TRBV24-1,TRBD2,CATTGGDTDTQYF
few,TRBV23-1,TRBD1,CASSQSTGVPCEQYF
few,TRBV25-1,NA,CASSPRSSGNTIYF
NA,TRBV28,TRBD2,CASSMTSGIRGNEQFF
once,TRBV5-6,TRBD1,CASSLDGQGSSYEQYF
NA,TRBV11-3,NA,CASSLGRGSTEAFF
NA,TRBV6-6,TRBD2,CASSGLAGAGELFF
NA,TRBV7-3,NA,CASSLLSGRIGYNEQFF
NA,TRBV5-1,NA,CASSLVAGELFF
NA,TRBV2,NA,CASSEGVFLNTGELFF
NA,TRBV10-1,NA,CASSESGQGLGAFF
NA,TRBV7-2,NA,CASSLGGTNEKLFF
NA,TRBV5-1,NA,CASSFQGIGGYTF
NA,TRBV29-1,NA,CSVSGSLSNQPQHF
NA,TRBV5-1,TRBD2,CASSPGLATNEQFF
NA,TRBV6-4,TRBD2,CASSAGRENEQFF
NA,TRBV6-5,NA,CASSYSSARTEQYF
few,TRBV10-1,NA,CASSEATRGLNTEAFF
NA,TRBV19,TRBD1,CASSSLASGTGNGYGYTF
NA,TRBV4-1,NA,CASSQPGGYYGYTF
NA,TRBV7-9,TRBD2,CASSLTSGDQETQYF
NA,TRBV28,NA,CASSSIGEGLNYGYTF
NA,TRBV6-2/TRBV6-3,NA,CASSYSGTPGQYF